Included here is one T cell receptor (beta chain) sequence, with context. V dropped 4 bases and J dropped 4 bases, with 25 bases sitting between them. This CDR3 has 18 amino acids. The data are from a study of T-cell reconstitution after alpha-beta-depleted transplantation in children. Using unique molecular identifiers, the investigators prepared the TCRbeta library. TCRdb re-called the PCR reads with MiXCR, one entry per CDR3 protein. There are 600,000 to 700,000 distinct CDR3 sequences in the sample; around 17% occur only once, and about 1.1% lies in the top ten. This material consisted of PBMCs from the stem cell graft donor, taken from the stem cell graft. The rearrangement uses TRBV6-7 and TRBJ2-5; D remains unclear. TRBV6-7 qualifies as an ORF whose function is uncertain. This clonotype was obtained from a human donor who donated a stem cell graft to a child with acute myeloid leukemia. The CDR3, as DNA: TGTGCCAGCAGTTCAGCCCACGTCCAACAGTGCGAAGGAGAGACCCAGTACTTC. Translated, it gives CASSSAHVQQCEGETQYF.